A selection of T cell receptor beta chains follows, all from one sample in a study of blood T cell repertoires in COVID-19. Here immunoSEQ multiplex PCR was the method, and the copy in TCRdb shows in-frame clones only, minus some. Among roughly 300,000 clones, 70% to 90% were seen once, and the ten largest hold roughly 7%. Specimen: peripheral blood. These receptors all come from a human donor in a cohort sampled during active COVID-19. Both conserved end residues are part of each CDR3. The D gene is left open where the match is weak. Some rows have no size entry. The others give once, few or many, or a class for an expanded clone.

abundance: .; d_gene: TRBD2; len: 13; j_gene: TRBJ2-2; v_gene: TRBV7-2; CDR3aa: CASSLRGVVELFF; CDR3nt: TGTGCCAGCAGCTTACGGGGGGTTGTGGAGCTGTTTTTT
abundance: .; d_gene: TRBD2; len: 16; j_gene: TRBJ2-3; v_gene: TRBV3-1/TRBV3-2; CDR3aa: CASSQVRGGQGDTQYF; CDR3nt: TGTGCCAGCAGCCAAGTTCGGGGGGGCCAGGGAGATACGCAGTATTTT
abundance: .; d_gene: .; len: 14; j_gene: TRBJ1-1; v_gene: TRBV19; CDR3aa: CASSPRDTNTEAFF; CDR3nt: TGTGCCAGTAGTCCCCGGGACACGAACACTGAAGCTTTCTTT
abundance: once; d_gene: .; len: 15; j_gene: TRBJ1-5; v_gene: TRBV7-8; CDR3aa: CASSLTALSNQPQHF; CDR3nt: TGTGCCAGCAGCTTGACAGCGCTTAGCAATCAGCCCCAGCATTTT
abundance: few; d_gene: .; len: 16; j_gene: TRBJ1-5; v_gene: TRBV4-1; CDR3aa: CASSQDDWRGGQPQHF; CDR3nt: TGCGCCAGCAGCCAAGATGATTGGAGGGGAGGTCAGCCCCAGCATTTT
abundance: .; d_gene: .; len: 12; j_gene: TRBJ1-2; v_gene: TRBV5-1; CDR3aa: CASSLKGSGYTF; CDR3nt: TGCGCCAGCAGCTTGAAAGGGAGTGGCTACACCTTC
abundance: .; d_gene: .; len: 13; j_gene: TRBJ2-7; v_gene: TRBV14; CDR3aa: CASSQGGGYEQYF; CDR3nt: TGTGCCAGCAGCCAAGGAGGGGGCTACGAGCAGTACTTC
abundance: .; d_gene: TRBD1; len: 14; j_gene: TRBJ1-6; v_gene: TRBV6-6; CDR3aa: CASRSTGGGSPLHF; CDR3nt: TGTGCCAGCAGATCGACAGGGGGAGGTTCACCCCTCCACTTT
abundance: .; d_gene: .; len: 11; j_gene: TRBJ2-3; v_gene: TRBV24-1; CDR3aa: CATSTRDTQYF; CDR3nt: TGTGCCACCAGTACTAGAGATACGCAGTATTTT
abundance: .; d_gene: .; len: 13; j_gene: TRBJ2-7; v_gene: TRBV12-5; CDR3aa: CASGSSSTLEQYF; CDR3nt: TGTGCTAGTGGAAGCTCCTCTACGCTCGAGCAGTACTTC
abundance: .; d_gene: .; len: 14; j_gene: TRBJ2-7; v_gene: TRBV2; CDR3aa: CASSEYGQIYEQYF; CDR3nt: TGTGCCAGCAGTGAGTATGGACAAATCTACGAGCAGTACTTC